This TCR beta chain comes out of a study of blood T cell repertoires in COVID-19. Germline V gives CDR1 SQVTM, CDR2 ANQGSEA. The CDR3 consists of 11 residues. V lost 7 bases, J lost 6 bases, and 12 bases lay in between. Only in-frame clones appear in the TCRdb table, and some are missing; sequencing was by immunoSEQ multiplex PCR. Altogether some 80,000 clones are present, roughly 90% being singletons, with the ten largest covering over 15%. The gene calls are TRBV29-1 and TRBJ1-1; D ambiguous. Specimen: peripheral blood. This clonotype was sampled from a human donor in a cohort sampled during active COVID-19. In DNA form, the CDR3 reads TGCAGCGCTTTAGGTGGAGCTGAAGCTTTCTTT. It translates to CSALGGAEAFF.